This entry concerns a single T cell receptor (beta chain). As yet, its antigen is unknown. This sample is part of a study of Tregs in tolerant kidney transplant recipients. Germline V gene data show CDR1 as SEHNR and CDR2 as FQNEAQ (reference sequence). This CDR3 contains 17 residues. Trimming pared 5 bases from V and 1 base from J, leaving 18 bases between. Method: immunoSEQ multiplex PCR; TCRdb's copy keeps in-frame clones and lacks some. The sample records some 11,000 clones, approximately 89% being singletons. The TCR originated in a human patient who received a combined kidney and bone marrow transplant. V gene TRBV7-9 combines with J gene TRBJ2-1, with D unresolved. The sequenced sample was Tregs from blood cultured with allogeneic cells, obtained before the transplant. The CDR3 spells CASSRKIKVLSYNEQFF. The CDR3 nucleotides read TGTGCCAGCAGCCGCAAGATAAAGGTCCTTTCCTACAATGAGCAGTTCTTC. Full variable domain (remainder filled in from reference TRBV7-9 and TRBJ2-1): DTGVSQNPRHKITKRGQNVTFRCDPISEHNRLYWYRQTLGQGPEFLTYFQNEAQLEKSRLLSDRFSAERPKGSFSTLEIQRTEQGDSAMYLCASSRKIKVLSYNEQFFGPGTRLTVL.